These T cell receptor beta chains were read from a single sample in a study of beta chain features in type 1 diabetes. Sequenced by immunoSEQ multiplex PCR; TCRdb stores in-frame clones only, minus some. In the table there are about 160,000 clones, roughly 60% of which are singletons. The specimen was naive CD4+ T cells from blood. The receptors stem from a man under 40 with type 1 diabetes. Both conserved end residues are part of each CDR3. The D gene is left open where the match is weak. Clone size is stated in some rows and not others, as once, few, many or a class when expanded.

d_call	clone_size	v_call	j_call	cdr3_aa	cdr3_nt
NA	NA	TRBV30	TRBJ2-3	CAWTGGENTDTQYF	TGTGCCTGGACGGGCGGGGAGAACACAGATACGCAGTATTTT
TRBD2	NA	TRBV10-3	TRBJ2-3	CAMAPGGGADTQYF	TGTGCCATGGCTCCTGGCGGGGGGGCAGATACGCAGTATTTT
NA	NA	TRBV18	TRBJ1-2	CASSPDGGQGYTF	TGTGCCAGCTCACCGGATGGCGGACAGGGCTACACCTTC
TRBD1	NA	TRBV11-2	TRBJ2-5	CASSLDRGRQETQYF	TGTGCCAGCAGCTTAGACAGGGGGCGACAGGAGACCCAGTACTTC
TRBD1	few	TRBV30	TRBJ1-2	CAWSVQGWSGYTF	TGTGCCTGGAGTGTACAGGGGTGGAGTGGCTACACCTTC
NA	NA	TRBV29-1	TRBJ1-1	CSVPGAWTEAFF	TGCAGCGTTCCCGGGGCTTGGACTGAAGCTTTCTTT
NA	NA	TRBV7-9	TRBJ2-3	CASSLALSTPATDTQYF	TGTGCCAGCAGCTTAGCCCTGTCGACTCCCGCCACAGATACGCAGTATTTT
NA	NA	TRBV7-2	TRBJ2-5	CASSPAGREETQYF	TGTGCCAGCAGCCCAGCGGGCAGAGAAGAGACCCAGTACTTC
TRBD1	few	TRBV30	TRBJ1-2	CAWSLGQATNYGYTF	TGTGCCTGGTCTCTAGGACAGGCAACTAACTATGGCTACACCTTC
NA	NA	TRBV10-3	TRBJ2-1	CAIRLDEIGNEQFF	TGTGCCATCAGGCTGGACGAGATAGGAAATGAGCAGTTCTTC
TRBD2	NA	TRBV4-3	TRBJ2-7	CASSQDMGLAGLPEQYF	TGCGCCAGCAGCCAAGATATGGGACTAGCGGGGCTACCCGAGCAGTACTTC
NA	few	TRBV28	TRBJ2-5	CASRDRAGETQYF	TGTGCCAGCAGGGACAGAGCCGGAGAGACCCAGTACTTC
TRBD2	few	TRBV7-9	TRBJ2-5	CASSPGTSGGLQETQYF	TGTGCCAGCAGCCCCGGGACTAGCGGGGGGCTGCAAGAGACCCAGTACTTC
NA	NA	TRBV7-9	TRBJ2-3	CASSLVLASTDTQYF	TGTGCCAGCAGCTTAGTTTTAGCGTCCACAGATACGCAGTATTTT
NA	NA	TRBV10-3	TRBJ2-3	CAISESGDRTDTQYF	TGTGCCATCAGTGAGTCAGGGGATCGGACAGATACGCAGTATTTT
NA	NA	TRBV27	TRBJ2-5	CASSRKYQETQYF	TGTGCCAGCAGTCGAAAGTACCAAGAGACCCAGTACTTC
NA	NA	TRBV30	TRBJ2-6	CAWSVLLIGGSVKSSGANVLTF	TGTGCCTGGAGTGTACTTCTGATTGGGGGGTCAGTAAAGAGCTCTGGGGCCAACGTCCTGACTTTC
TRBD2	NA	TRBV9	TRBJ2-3	CASSVVAGGTDTQYF	TGTGCCAGCAGCGTAGTAGCGGGGGGGACAGATACGCAGTATTTT
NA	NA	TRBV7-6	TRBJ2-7	CASSPFPGYEQYF	TGTGCCAGCAGCCCGTTTCCCGGCTACGAGCAGTACTTC
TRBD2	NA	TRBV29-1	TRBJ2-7	CSVEEGLAGGSSYEQYF	TGCAGCGTTGAAGAAGGACTAGCGGGGGGAAGCTCCTACGAGCAGTACTTC
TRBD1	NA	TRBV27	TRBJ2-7	CASSTGQGVKDF	TGTGCCAGCAGCACCGGACAGGGAGTTAAAGACTTC